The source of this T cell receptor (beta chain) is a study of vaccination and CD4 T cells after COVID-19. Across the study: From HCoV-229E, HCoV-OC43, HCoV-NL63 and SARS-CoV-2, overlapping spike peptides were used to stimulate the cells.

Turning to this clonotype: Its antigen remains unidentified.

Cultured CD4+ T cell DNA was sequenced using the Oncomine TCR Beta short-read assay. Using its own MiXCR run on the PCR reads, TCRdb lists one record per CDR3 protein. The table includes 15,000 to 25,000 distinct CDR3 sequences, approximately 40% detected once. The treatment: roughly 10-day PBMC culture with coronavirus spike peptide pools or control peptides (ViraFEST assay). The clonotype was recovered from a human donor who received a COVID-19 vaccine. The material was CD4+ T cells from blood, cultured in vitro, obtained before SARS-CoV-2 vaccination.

This chain's CDR3 is CASRQGPSTDTQYF. CDR3 coding DNA: TGCGCCAGCAGGCAGGGGCCGAGCACAGATACGCAGTATTTT. The chain employs TRBV10-2 and TRBJ2-3, with a tentative D call TRBD1 (6 bases). CDR1 WSHSY and CDR2 SAAADI come from the germline V gene. The ends were cut back, 6 bases at V and 0 bases at J, with 10 bases in the middle. The CDR3 runs to 14 residues.